This T cell receptor (beta chain) is from a study of long-term antiretroviral therapy in people with HIV. The CDR3 spans 15 residues. V lost 5 bases to trimming and J lost 5 bases; unmatched junction nucleotides: 7. Germline CDR1 and CDR2: SGHVS and FNYEAQ. immunoSEQ v3.0 was run at survey level. Sequencing was designed to cover 40,000-50,000 T-cell genomes in each sample. Using immunoSEQ multiplex PCR, the repertoire was profiled, and TCRdb retains in-frame clones only, with some absent. The sample carries under 25,000 clones, around nine tenths recorded once. The clonotype was recovered from a middle-aged man with HIV. This rearrangement joins TRBV7-6 to TRBJ1-2; 11 nucleotides align to TRBD1. Sequenced material: unsorted PBMCs, taken 0.5 years after starting antiretroviral therapy. CDR3 in amino acids: CASSPGTGGRYGYTF. The CDR3, as DNA: TGTGCCAGCAGCCCAGGGACAGGGGGACGTTATGGCTACACCTTC.